This is a list of T cell receptor beta chains from one sample in a study of Ad26.COV2.S vaccination and SARS-CoV-2 variants. The repertoire was sequenced with immunoSEQ multiplex PCR; TCRdb's copy has only in-frame clones and lacks some. The sample contains over 300,000 clones, roughly 80% of which appear only once. The input for sequencing was peripheral blood, taken in a trial of Ad26.COV2.S vaccine versus placebo. Receptor source: a person between 18 and 60 years old who received the Ad26.COV2.S COVID-19 vaccine or a placebo. The CDR3 runs from the conserved cysteine through the conserved F or W. The D gene is left open where the match is weak. Clone size, where shown, is once, few, many, or a class for clones that have expanded.

J,size,D,V,DNA,CDR3
TRBJ1-3,-,-,TRBV10-3,TGTGCCATCAGTCCCTCAGATGTACGGAACACCATATATTTT,CAISPSDVRNTIYF
TRBJ2-5,-,-,TRBV7-9,TGTGCCAGCAGCCTCCCGCCCCAAGAGACCCAGTACTTC,CASSLPPQETQYF
TRBJ2-2,-,TRBD2,TRBV13,TGTGCCAGCAGCTTAGGGGCGCTAGCGGGGTCCACCGGGGAGCTGTTTTTT,CASSLGALAGSTGELFF
TRBJ2-3,few,-,TRBV12-5,TGTGCTAGTGGTTTGGTACGAGATACGCAGTATTTT,CASGLVRDTQYF
TRBJ2-2,-,TRBD1,TRBV7-6,TGTGCCAGCAGCTATAGGACAGGGAGCACCGGGGAGCTGTTTTTT,CASSYRTGSTGELFF
TRBJ1-1,-,-,TRBV9,TGTGCCAGCAGCGTAACGCAGAACACTGAAGCTTTCTTT,CASSVTQNTEAFF
TRBJ2-5,-,-,TRBV7-9,TGTGCCAGCAGCTATACCGAGACCCAGTACTTC,CASSYTETQYF
TRBJ2-4,-,-,TRBV4-3,TGCGCCAGCAGCCAAGATCAAATCTCTGGGCGGGGATCAGCCAAAAACATTCAGTACTTC,CASSQDQISGRGSAKNIQYF
TRBJ1-6,few,-,TRBV30,TGTGCCTATGAGTCCGGGATTCTGGGTTCACCCCTCCACTTT,CAYESGILGSPLHF
TRBJ2-3,-,-,TRBV11-2,TGTGCCAGCAGCTCCTTCGCGACAGATACGCAGTATTTT,CASSSFATDTQYF
TRBJ1-1,-,-,TRBV3-1/TRBV3-2,TGTGCCAGCAGCCAAGCCTCGGGGTGGGCTTTCTTT,CASSQASGWAFF
TRBJ1-4,-,-,TRBV9,TGTGCCAGCAGCGTAGGGGGGTTCGCTAATGAAAAACTGTTTTTT,CASSVGGFANEKLFF
TRBJ2-7,-,TRBD1,TRBV5-1,TGCGCCAGCAGCCCCTCGACAGGGTGGGACGAGCAGTACTTC,CASSPSTGWDEQYF
TRBJ2-7,once,-,TRBV10-3,TGTGCCATCAGTGTTTTTGGGAGTGGCGAGCAGTACTTC,CAISVFGSGEQYF